The clone carrying this TCR beta chain was observed a handful of times. TCR sequencing used cDNA made by reverse transcription of extracted RNA. Produced via immunoSEQ multiplex PCR; TCRdb's table is partial and in-frame only. The sample lists more than 9,500 clones, 57% occurring once. In germline, CDR1 is SGHAT, CDR2 FQNNGV. The V gene lost 2 bases and the J gene lost 1 base, with 7 bases spanning the gap. This CDR3 is built from 14 residues. This sample was taken from a study of CD8+ T cells in alopecia areata. Peripheral blood samples and lesional scalp punch biopsies were obtained from alopecia areata patients.

The rearrangement joins TRBV11-2 to TRBJ2-3; D is undetermined. Sequenced input: skin. The receptor's source is a human donor with alopecia areata. CDR3 residues: CASSLFRGTDTQYF. The CDR3, as DNA: TGTGCCAGCAGCTTATTCAGAGGCACAGATACGCAGTATTTT.